This T cell receptor beta chain appears in the sequencing data of a study of T cells after yellow fever vaccination. The table lists this clonotype with a few counts. V was trimmed by 9 bases and J by 8 bases, leaving 10 bases between them. The CDR3 covers 10 residues. CDR1 is SNHLY and CDR2 is FYNNEI in the germline V gene. TCRdb used MiXCR to reprocess the 5' RACE reads, holding one entry per CDR3 protein. The sample lists some 500,000 distinct CDR3 sequences, roughly 13% occurring once. The sequence was obtained from a young man who received the YFV17D yellow fever vaccine. V usage is TRBV2 and J usage is TRBJ1-1, with D perhaps matching TRBD1 (6 bases). This specimen consisted of PBMCs, obtained on the day of the yellow fever booster vaccination. The CDR3 here is CASYREEAFF. In nucleotides, the CDR3 is TGTGCCAGTTACAGGGAAGAAGCTTTCTTT.